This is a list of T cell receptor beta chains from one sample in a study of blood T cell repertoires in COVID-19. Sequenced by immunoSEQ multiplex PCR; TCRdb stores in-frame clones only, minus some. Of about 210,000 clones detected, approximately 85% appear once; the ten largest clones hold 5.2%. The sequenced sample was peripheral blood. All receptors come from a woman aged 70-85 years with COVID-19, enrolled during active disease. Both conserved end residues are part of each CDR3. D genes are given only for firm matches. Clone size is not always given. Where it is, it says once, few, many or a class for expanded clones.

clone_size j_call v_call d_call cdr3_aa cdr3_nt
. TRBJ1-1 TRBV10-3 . CAISGDQGTEAFF TGTGCCATCAGTGGCGATCAGGGGACTGAAGCTTTCTTT
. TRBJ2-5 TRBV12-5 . CASGLGSGWGEPQYF TGTGCTAGTGGTTTGGGTAGCGGATGGGGCGAGCCCCAGTACTTC
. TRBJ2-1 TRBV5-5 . CASSPTIQARVAYNEQFF TGTGCCAGCAGTCCCACCATTCAGGCGCGGGTAGCCTACAATGAGCAGTTCTTC
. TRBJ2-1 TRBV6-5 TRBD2 CASSQRRGDEFF TGTGCCAGCAGCCAGCGCCGGGGGGACGAGTTCTTC
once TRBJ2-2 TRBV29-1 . CSVEEKGGELFF TGCAGCGTTGAAGAAAAGGGGGGGGAGCTGTTTTTT
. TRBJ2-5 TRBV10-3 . CAISVTGQTQYF TGTGCCATCAGTGTCACAGGACAGACCCAGTACTTC
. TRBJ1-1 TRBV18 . CASSPPKWGVTEAFF TGTGCCAGCTCACCCCCCAAATGGGGAGTCACTGAAGCTTTCTTT
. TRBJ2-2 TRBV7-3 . CASSFPGAGELFF TGTGCCAGCAGCTTCCCGGGGGCCGGGGAGCTGTTTTTT
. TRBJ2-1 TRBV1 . CTSSQDPRPSSYNEQFF TGCACCAGCAGCCAAGATCCCAGGCCGAGCTCCTACAATGAGCAGTTCTTC
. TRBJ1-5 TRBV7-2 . CASSPNRDQPQHF TGTGCCAGCAGCCCTAACAGGGACCAGCCCCAGCATTTT
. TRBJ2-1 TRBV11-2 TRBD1 CASSFRTGSYNEQFF TGTGCCAGCAGCTTCCGGACAGGGTCCTACAATGAGCAGTTCTTC
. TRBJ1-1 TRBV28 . CASSLSGGVGAFF TGTGCCAGCAGTTTGAGTGGAGGGGTGGGTGCTTTCTTT
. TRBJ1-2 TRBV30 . CAQLGGGANYGYTF TGTGCCCAACTGGGGGGGGGCGCTAACTATGGCTACACCTTC
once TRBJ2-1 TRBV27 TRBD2 CASKLAGKLYNEQFF TGTGCCAGCAAATTAGCGGGGAAGTTATACAATGAGCAGTTCTTC
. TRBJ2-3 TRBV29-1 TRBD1 CSVETGRQDTQYF TGCAGCGTTGAGACAGGGCGTCAAGATACGCAGTATTTT
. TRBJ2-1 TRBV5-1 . CASSPQVGFKNEQFF TGCGCCAGCAGCCCCCAGGTGGGTTTCAAAAATGAGCAGTTCTTC
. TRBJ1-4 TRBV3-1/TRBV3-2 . CASSHVATGEKLFF TGTGCCAGCAGCCACGTAGCAACCGGAGAAAAACTGTTTTTT
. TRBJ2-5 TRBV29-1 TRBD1 CSAGRDRVQETQYF TGCAGCGCTGGCCGGGACAGGGTCCAAGAGACCCAGTACTTC
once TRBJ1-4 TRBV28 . CASGVGGSYTLEKLFF TGTGCCAGCGGGGTCGGAGGGAGCTACACTCTTGAAAAACTGTTTTTT
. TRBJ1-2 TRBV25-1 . CASSLTGVYTF TGTGCCAGCAGCCTCACCGGTGTCTACACCTTC
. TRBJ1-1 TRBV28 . CASGKETGNTEAFF TGTGCCAGCGGGAAAGAGACAGGGAACACTGAAGCTTTCTTT
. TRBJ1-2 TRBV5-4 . CASSSQTGPFSYTF TGTGCCAGCAGCTCCCAGACAGGCCCTTTTAGCTACACCTTC
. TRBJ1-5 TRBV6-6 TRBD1 CASSYRTGGNQPQHF TGTGCCAGCAGTTACCGGACAGGGGGGAATCAGCCCCAGCATTTT
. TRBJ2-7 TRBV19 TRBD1 CASTRQAWTGGEQYF TGTGCCAGTACCCGGCAGGCCTGGACAGGGGGCGAGCAGTACTTC
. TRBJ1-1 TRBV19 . CASSIRGRTEAFF TGTGCCAGTAGTATCCGGGGAAGAACTGAAGCTTTCTTT
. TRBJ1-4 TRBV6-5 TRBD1 CASSSGTGETKLRFF TGTGCCAGCAGTAGCGGGACAGGTGAAACTAAGCTTCGGTTTTTT
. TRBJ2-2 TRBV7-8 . CASSPRAFSGGANTGELFF TGTGCCAGCAGCCCCCGGGCATTTTCAGGAGGAGCGAACACCGGGGAGCTGTTTTTT
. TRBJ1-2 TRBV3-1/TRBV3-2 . CASSHGTSPNYGYTF TGTGCCAGCAGCCATGGGACATCTCCTAACTATGGCTACACCTTC
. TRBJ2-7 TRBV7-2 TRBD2 CASSSGIYEQYF TGTGCCAGCAGCAGCGGGATCTACGAGCAGTACTTC
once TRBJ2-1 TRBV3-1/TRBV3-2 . CASSPSRRTAYNEQFF TGTGCCAGCAGCCCCTCCCGGAGGACGGCTTACAATGAGCAGTTCTTC
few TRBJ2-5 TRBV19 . CASSIRGAGETQYF TGTGCCAGTAGTATCAGGGGAGCGGGGGAGACCCAGTACTTC
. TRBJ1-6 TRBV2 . CASMVTDSPLHF TGTGCCAGCATGGTAACGGATTCACCCCTCCACTTT
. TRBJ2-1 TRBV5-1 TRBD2 CASSLTSGSNEQFF TGCGCCAGCAGCTTGACTAGCGGAAGCAATGAGCAGTTCTTC
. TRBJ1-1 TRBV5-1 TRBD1 CASSLEGGSPGEAFF TGCGCCAGCAGCTTGGAAGGGGGCTCCCCAGGTGAAGCTTTCTTT
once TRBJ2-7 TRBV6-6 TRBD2 CASSHSGGYEQYF TGTGCCAGCAGTCATAGCGGGGGCTACGAGCAGTACTTC
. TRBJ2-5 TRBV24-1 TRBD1 CATGRTGGGETQYF TGTGCCACCGGGAGGACAGGGGGAGGGGAGACCCAGTACTTC
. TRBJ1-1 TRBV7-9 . CASSLGFGAGGTEAFF .
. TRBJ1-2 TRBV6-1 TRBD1 CASSESPDRVYGYTF TGTGCCAGCAGTGAAAGCCCGGACAGGGTCTATGGCTACACCTTC
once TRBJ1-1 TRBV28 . CASRLFEGTEAFF TGTGCCAGCAGATTATTTGAGGGAACTGAAGCTTTCTTT
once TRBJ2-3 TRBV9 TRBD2 CASSVGASGRTDTQYF TGTGCCAGCAGCGTAGGAGCTAGCGGGAGAACAGATACGCAGTATTTT
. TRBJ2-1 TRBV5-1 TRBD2 CASSLVAGASNEQFF TGCGCCAGCAGCTTGGTGGCGGGAGCCTCAAATGAGCAGTTCTTC
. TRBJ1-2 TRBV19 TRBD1 CASNRGQRGYTF TGTGCCAGCAACAGGGGGCAGAGGGGCTACACCTTC
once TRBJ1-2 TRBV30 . CAWSVRGAAGYTF TGTGCCTGGAGTGTACGGGGAGCCGCCGGCTACACCTTC